This TCR beta chain was obtained from a study of blood T cell repertoires in COVID-19. The wider study: COVID-19 samples collected from the United States, Italy and Spain covered acute and convalescent phases. PBMCs, B-cell-depleted T cells, or T cells were the source of the cDNA or gDNA that made up the material.

This clone was seen once. Assay: immunoSEQ multiplex PCR; the TCRdb copy retains only in-frame clones and omits some. The repertoire holds some 110,000 clones, about 83% seen once, with about 5.4% in the top ten. The CDR3 length is 15 residues. Trimming shortened V by 5 bases and J by 2 bases, and 16 bases separated the two germline ends. CDR1 SEHNR and CDR2 FQNEAQ come from the germline V gene (reference sequence). The sample comprised peripheral blood. The V call is TRBV7-9, the J call TRBJ2-7; D perhaps matches TRBD1 (5 bases). The sequence was obtained from a human donor in a cohort sampled during active COVID-19. The CDR3, as DNA: TGTGCCAGCAGCCCGAGAGAAGGGGTACCCTACGAGCAGTACTTC. Residues: CASSPREGVPYEQYF.